The 20 T cell receptor beta chains reported below all come from one sample, sequenced in a study of blood T cell repertoires in COVID-19. Clones were read by immunoSEQ multiplex PCR, and TCRdb kept only the in-frame ones, dropping some. The sample lists over 55,000 clones, approximately 78% occurring once. Sequencing was performed on PBMCs or T cells enriched from blood (not recorded which). These receptors originate from a woman in her 40s with acute COVID-19.

The CDR3 spells CASSLGTDNEQFF. The CDR3 region has the DNA TGTGCCAGCAGCCTCGGGACAGACAATGAGCAGTTCTTC. The chain has TRBV3-1 (or the pseudogene TRBV3-2) and TRBJ2-1, with 7 bases aligning to TRBD1. From germline, CDR1 is LGHDT and CDR2 YNNKEL (reference sequence). V lost 4 bases and J lost 5; bases outside the gene matches: 2. This CDR3 has 13 amino acids.

This clone occurred a few times. CDR3 in DNA: TGTGCCAGCAGCTCCCTAGTAAACAGGGGACCTTACAATGAGCAGTTCTTC. Protein sequence: CASSSLVNRGPYNEQFF. The chain recombines TRBV7-9 with TRBJ2-1; 7 bases are shared with TRBD1. CDR1 is SEHNR, CDR2 FQNEAQ, per germline (reference sequence). V lost 4 bases, J lost 4 bases, and 13 bases stayed unmatched. The CDR3 is made up of 17 amino acids. The entire variable domain, with the rest obtained from reference TRBV7-9 and TRBJ2-1, is as follows: DTGVSQNPRHKITKRGQNVTFRCDPISEHNRLYWYRQTLGQGPEFLTYFQNEAQLEKSRLLSDRFSAERPKGSFSTLEIQRTEQGDSAMYLCASSSLVNRGPYNEQFFGPGTRLTVL.

V usage is TRBV5-1 and J usage is TRBJ1-4; D unresolved. V gave up 4 bases and J gave up 0 bases, with 10 bases separating them. CDR1 is SGHRS, CDR2 YFSETQ, per germline. CDR3 length equals 15 residues. The CDR3 coding sequence is TGCGCCAGCAGCCGCGGCGGTGCAACTAATGAAAAACTGTTTTTT. It codes for CASSRGGATNEKLFF. The full variable domain, its missing parts supplied by reference TRBV5-1 and TRBJ1-4, is KAGVTQTPRYLIKTRGQQVTLSCSPISGHRSVSWYQQTPGQGLQFLFEYFSETQRNKGNFPGRFSGRQFSNSRSEMNVSTLELGDSALYLCASSRGGATNEKLFFGSGTQLSVL.

V and J are TRBV29-1 and TRBJ2-7; 14 bases map to TRBD2. V lost 5 bases to trimming and J lost 4 bases; unmatched junction nucleotides: 4. Germline V gene lookup returns CDR1 SQVTM and CDR2 ANQGSEA. The CDR3 contains 14 residues. This CDR3 reads CSVTRTSGRYEQYF. The CDR3 nucleotides are TGCAGCGTTACCAGGACTAGCGGGAGGTACGAGCAGTACTTC.

In this sample, this clone turned up a few times. The V call is TRBV7-8, the J call TRBJ1-5, with TRBD1 matching 8 bases. The germline V gene encodes CDR1 SGHVS and CDR2 FQNEAQ. This CDR3 has 15 amino acids. V shed 8 bases and J 2 bases; nucleotides not matched to a gene: 8. The CDR3 protein is CASALTGARNQPQHF. DNA for the CDR3: TGTGCCAGCGCCCTGACAGGGGCCCGCAATCAGCCCCAGCATTTT.

The chain has TRBV10-3 and TRBJ2-5; 16 bases align to TRBD2. Unmatched junction bases numbered 9, after V lost 4 bases and J lost 7 bases. Germline-derived CDR1 and CDR2 are ENHRY and SYGVKD. The CDR3 contains 17 residues. In nucleotides, the CDR3 is TGTGCCATCAGTGTCTCCGGGACTAGCGGGGGGGAGGGGACCCAGTACTTC. This gives the protein CAISVSGTSGGEGTQYF.

The chain recombines TRBV5-4 with TRBJ2-7, with 9 bases that match TRBD2. The germline CDR1 and CDR2 sequences are SGHNT and YYREEE (reference sequence). This CDR3 spans 15 amino acids. Germline trimming cut 0 bases from V and 6 bases from J; bases unmatched to any gene: 7. As DNA, the CDR3 is TGTGCCAGCAGCTTGGCGGCAAATAGCGGGAGCGAGCAGTACTTC. This sequence encodes CASSLAANSGSEQYF.

This clone was observed a few times. The rearrangement links TRBV27 to TRBJ2-5; 9 bases agree with TRBD2. V lost 3 bases and J lost 5; bases outside the gene matches: 7. Germline values: CDR1 MNHEY, CDR2 SMNVEV (reference sequence). The CDR3 covers 15 residues. CDR3 region: CASSFWRGGPETQYF. The CDR3 DNA reads TGTGCCAGCAGTTTTTGGCGGGGGGGCCCGGAGACCCAGTACTTC.

The CDR3 DNA reads TGTGCCAGCAGCACTAGCTATGAGCAGTTCTTC. Translating gives CASSTSYEQFF. This chain connects TRBV11-2 to TRBJ2-1; D possibly corresponds to TRBD2 (6 bases). Looked up from germline, CDR1 is SGHAT and CDR2 is FQNNGV. The CDR3 is 11 amino acids. V was cut by 5 bases and J by 8 bases, with 7 bases left in between.

The rearrangement links TRBV7-9 to TRBJ2-2, with 7 bases identical to TRBD1. The V gene end was trimmed by 5 bases and the J gene end by 2 bases; junction bases not matched to a gene: 5. The CDR3 loop spans 15 amino acids. CDR1 is SEHNR and CDR2 is FQNEAQ in the germline V gene (reference sequence). CDR3 coding DNA: TGTGCCAGCAGCCCAGGGGACAGAAACACCGGGGAGCTGTTTTTT. This gives the protein CASSPGDRNTGELFF.

This chain joins TRBV7-2 and TRBJ1-1, with D possibly TRBD1 on 6 matching bases. V was clipped by 1 base and J by 2 bases, with 14 bases between them. The CDR3 has 16 residues. CDR1 is SGHTA and CDR2 is FQGNSA in the germline V gene. CDR3 sequence (DNA): TGTGCCAGCAGCTTAGGCGACAGGTGGCTTAACACTGAAGCTTTCTTT. This sequence encodes CASSLGDRWLNTEAFF.

The gene calls are TRBV27 and TRBJ2-5; maybe TRBD2 (6 bases). The germline CDR1 and CDR2 sequences are MNHEY and SMNVEV (reference sequence). CDR3 length equals 14 residues. Trimming removed 2 bases from V and 1 base from J, with 8 bases in between. The CDR3 region is CASSLRGFQETQYF. The DNA for the CDR3 is TGTGCCAGCAGTTTACGGGGGTTCCAAGAGACCCAGTACTTC.

The J gene is TRBJ2-7, the V gene TRBV11-2; D call uncertain. The CDR3 loop spans 13 amino acids. Per germline, CDR1 SGHAT and CDR2 FQNNGV. Trimming left V 0 bases short and J 4 bases short, with 7 bases between. DNA for the CDR3: TGTGCCAGCAGCTTAGATTCAGGTTACGAGCAGTACTTC. Translated: CASSLDSGYEQYF.

J is TRBJ2-2 and V is TRBV6-1; 7 nucleotides line up with TRBD2. Germline values: CDR1 MNHNS, CDR2 SASEGT. The V gene end was trimmed by 4 bases and the J gene end by 0 bases; junction bases not matched to a gene: 5. The CDR3 has 16 residues. The CDR3 spells CASSVGGKTNTGELFF. The CDR3 bases are TGTGCCAGCAGTGTGGGGGGGAAGACGAACACCGGGGAGCTGTTTTTT.

The chain combines TRBV5-1 with TRBJ2-3; 15 nucleotides match TRBD2. The germline gives CDR1 SGHRS, CDR2 YFSETQ. Trimming removed 4 bases from V and 6 bases from J; junction bases left unmatched: 18. The CDR3 extends over 20 amino acids. In DNA, the CDR3 is TGCGCCAGCAGCCCGGGACTAGCGGGAGGTAACTCCCACACCGCGGATACGCAGTATTTT. This sequence encodes CASSPGLAGGNSHTADTQYF. The full variable domain, with the rest looked up from reference TRBV5-1 and TRBJ2-3, is KAGVTQTPRYLIKTRGQQVTLSCSPISGHRSVSWYQQTPGQGLQFLFEYFSETQRNKGNFPGRFSGRQFSNSRSEMNVSTLELGDSALYLCASSPGLAGGNSHTADTQYFGPGTRLTVL.

The gene calls are TRBV7-2 and TRBJ2-7, with TRBD2 identical over 9 bases. The CDR3 runs to 17 residues. Germline assignment: CDR1 SGHTA and CDR2 FQGNSA. V trimming: 2 bases; J trimming: 2 bases; junction bases outside the gene matches: 10. Here the CDR3 DNA reads TGTGCCAGCAGCTTACAAGCGGGGGGCCTCTTAACCTACGAGCAGTACTTC. Translated, it gives CASSLQAGGLLTYEQYF.

The rearrangement joins TRBV3-1 (or the pseudogene TRBV3-2) to TRBJ1-2; no reliable D call. From germline, CDR1 is LGHDT and CDR2 YNNKEL (reference sequence). CDR3 length: 14 amino acids. The V end lost 4 bases, the J end lost 8 bases, and 17 bases lay between the germline ends. The CDR3 DNA sequence: TGTGCCAGCAGCCCGCCCTGGTACGGTGAAGGCTACACCTTC. As protein: CASSPPWYGEGYTF.

The chain uses TRBV24-1 and TRBJ1-2, with TRBD1 identical over 8 bases. The junction had 3 bases not matched to a gene; V was cut back by 4 bases and J by 3 bases. Germline CDR1 is KGHDR and CDR2 is SFDVKD. The CDR3 extends over 14 amino acids. The CDR3 nucleotides read TGTGCCACCAGTGACAGGGGGCAGGACTATGGCTACACCTTC. It specifies CATSDRGQDYGYTF.

The rearrangement links TRBV7-9 to TRBJ2-7; TRBD2 matches 8 bases. Trimming at V came to 2 bases and at J to 4 bases, leaving 7 bases not matched to a gene. The CDR3 consists of 15 residues. Germline V gives CDR1 SEHNR, CDR2 FQNEAQ (reference sequence). CDR3 bases: TGTGCCAGCAGCTTACTACCGGGACTAGGTTACGAGCAGTACTTC. Protein sequence: CASSLLPGLGYEQYF.

The chain employs TRBV27 and TRBJ1-5; 7 positions match TRBD1. V shed 5 bases and J 6 bases; nucleotides not matched to a gene: 10. CDR3 size: 15 residues. Germline V lookup: CDR1 MNHEY, CDR2 SMNVEV (reference sequence). The CDR3 region has the DNA TGTGCCAGCAGTCCCCAGGGGGGATGGCGTCAGCCCCAGCATTTT. Translated: CASSPQGGWRQPQHF.